A selection of T cell receptor beta chains follows, all from one sample in a study of blood T cell repertoires in COVID-19. Sequenced by immunoSEQ multiplex PCR; TCRdb stores in-frame clones only, minus some. The table shows roughly 100,000 clones, with 70% to 90% occurring only once. Sequencing input: peripheral blood. These TCRs come from a man aged 35 to 55 with active or convalescent COVID-19. The CDR3 runs from the conserved cysteine through the conserved F or W. The order of the fields is J gene, D gene, clone size, V gene, CDR3 protein, CDR3 DNA. D genes are given only for firm matches. For some rows the clone size is stated as once, few or many, or as a class when expanded; others skip it.

j_gene: TRBJ1-5; d_gene: TRBD1; abundance: -; v_gene: TRBV6-6; CDR3aa: CASSGQGGSQPQHF; CDR3nt: TGTGCCAGCAGTGGACAGGGCGGATCTCAGCCCCAGCATTTT
j_gene: TRBJ1-1; d_gene: TRBD1; abundance: -; v_gene: TRBV3-1/TRBV3-2; CDR3aa: CASSPLTGMNTEAFF; CDR3nt: TGTGCCAGCAGCCCCCTGACAGGGATGAACACTGAAGCTTTCTTT
j_gene: TRBJ2-3; d_gene: TRBD2; abundance: -; v_gene: TRBV7-2; CDR3aa: CASSLGSRGGPWTTDTQYF; CDR3nt: TGTGCCAGCAGCTTAGGTTCCCGGGGGGGCCCTTGGACAACAGATACGCAGTATTTT
j_gene: TRBJ2-7; d_gene: -; abundance: -; v_gene: TRBV11-1; CDR3aa: CASSLRDNYEQYF; CDR3nt: TGTGCCAGCAGCTTACGGGACAACTACGAGCAGTACTTC
j_gene: TRBJ1-6; d_gene: -; abundance: -; v_gene: TRBV2; CDR3aa: CASSVYRAASPLHF; CDR3nt: TGTGCCAGCAGTGTTTACAGGGCAGCGTCACCCCTCCACTTT
j_gene: TRBJ1-3; d_gene: -; abundance: -; v_gene: TRBV6-1; CDR3aa: CASSARTDPLGNTIYF; CDR3nt: TGTGCCAGCAGTGCCCGCACAGACCCTCTTGGAAACACCATATATTTT
j_gene: TRBJ1-6; d_gene: -; abundance: -; v_gene: TRBV18; CDR3aa: CASSPPVLRSLNSPLHF; CDR3nt: TGTGCCAGCTCACCACCAGTCTTACGGTCCCTTAATTCACCCCTCCACTTT
j_gene: TRBJ1-4; d_gene: -; abundance: -; v_gene: TRBV18; CDR3aa: CASSQDRLDNEKLFF; CDR3nt: TGTGCCAGCTCTCAGGACAGACTCGATAATGAAAAACTGTTTTTT
j_gene: TRBJ1-1; d_gene: TRBD1; abundance: -; v_gene: TRBV5-1; CDR3aa: CASSWGQGHTEAFF; CDR3nt: TGCGCCAGCAGCTGGGGACAGGGGCACACTGAAGCTTTCTTT
j_gene: TRBJ1-6; d_gene: -; abundance: -; v_gene: TRBV6-4; CDR3aa: CASSDSLGNSPLHF; CDR3nt: TGTGCCAGCAGTGACTCTCTCGGGAATTCACCCCTCCACTTT
j_gene: TRBJ2-7; d_gene: -; abundance: once; v_gene: TRBV30; CDR3aa: CAWDFQGSYEQYF; CDR3nt: TGTGCCTGGGACTTTCAGGGGTCCTACGAGCAGTACTTC
j_gene: TRBJ2-2; d_gene: TRBD2; abundance: -; v_gene: TRBV7-9; CDR3aa: CASSFDGRAGELFF; CDR3nt: TGTGCCAGCAGCTTCGACGGGAGGGCCGGGGAGCTGTTTTTT
j_gene: TRBJ2-7; d_gene: TRBD2; abundance: once; v_gene: TRBV12-5; CDR3aa: CASGLSGGAGEQYF; CDR3nt: TGTGCTAGTGGTTTGAGCGGGGGGGCCGGAGAGCAGTACTTC
j_gene: TRBJ2-2; d_gene: -; abundance: few; v_gene: TRBV5-4; CDR3aa: CASSLAQGYTGELFF; CDR3nt: TGTGCCAGCAGCTTGGCCCAGGGGTACACCGGGGAGCTGTTTTTT